Listed here are 23 T cell receptor beta chains from one sample, sequenced in a study of T cell repertoires in cytomegalovirus infection. In TCRdb, the reads were re-called with MiXCR into one record per CDR3 protein. Of a few hundred thousand distinct CDR3 sequences in the sample, approximately 26% are singletons; the top ten hold less than 15%. The sample comprised PBMCs. All receptors come from a human donor in good health (CMV status not recorded). Some clones in this sample may be carry-over from other donors' samples.

This clonotype was found many times. The V and J genes are TRBV7-9 and TRBJ2-7; TRBD1 matches at 9 bases. From germline, CDR1 is SEHNR and CDR2 FQNEAQ (reference sequence). The CDR3 contains 14 residues. J lost 3 bases, V lost 5 bases, and 5 bases had no gene match. In DNA form, the CDR3 reads TGTGCCAGCAGCGCCCGGGACAGGGACTACGAGCAGTACGTC. It yields the protein CASSARDRDYEQYV.

This chain connects TRBV11-3 to TRBJ2-1, with 8 bases matching TRBD1. In germline, CDR1 is SGHNT, CDR2 YENEEA. With V trimmed by 5 bases and J by 6 bases, 3 bases remained unmatched. The CDR3 runs 13 residues. CDR3 amino acids: CASSRDRGNEQFF. CDR3 in DNA: TGTGCCAGCAGCCGCGACAGGGGCAATGAGCAGTTCTTC.

The CDR3 sequence is CASSLTGVAGAKNIQYF. The CDR3 bases are TGTGCCTCGTCCTTGACAGGGGTAGCGGGAGCCAAAAACATTCAGTACTTC. The rearrangement links TRBV5-4 to TRBJ2-4, with D possibly matching TRBD1 (8 bases). V was clipped by 10 bases and J by 0 bases, with 23 bases between them. This CDR3 spans 17 amino acids. Germline V lookup: CDR1 SGHNT, CDR2 YYREEE (reference sequence).

This clonotype was seen a handful of times. The V gene is TRBV12-3 or TRBV12-4, the J gene TRBJ1-2; 9 nucleotides match TRBD1. Losses at the gene ends were 7 bases for V and 1 base for J; bases not matched to a gene: 7. The CDR3 spans 15 residues. As DNA, the CDR3 is TGTGCCAGCAACCCCGGGACAGGGAGTAACTATGGCTACACCTTC. Residues: CASNPGTGSNYGYTF.

This clonotype was seen a handful of times. The chain uses TRBV11-2 and TRBJ1-1, with TRBD1 as a possible D gene (6 bases). Per the germline V gene, CDR1 is SGHAT and CDR2 is FQNNGV. The CDR3 totals 13 residues. Trimming left V 1 base short and J 8 bases short, with 11 bases between. CDR3 DNA: TGTGCCAGCAGCTTAGCCACAGGGCTCGAAGCTTTCTTT. Amino acids: CASSLATGLEAFF.

This clonotype was seen a few times. The V gene is TRBV7-3, the J gene TRBJ2-2; D is possibly TRBD2 (6 bases). V was pared by 5 bases and J by 2 bases, with 15 bases between. Germline V gene data show CDR1 as SGHTA and CDR2 as FQGTGA. The CDR3 loop spans 16 amino acids. The DNA for the CDR3 is TGTGCCAGCAGCCTGACTGTCGGGAGTAACACCGGGGAGCTGTTTTTT. This gives the protein CASSLTVGSNTGELFF.

J is TRBJ2-1 and V is TRBV18; a possible D gene is TRBD2 (6 bases). V lost 2 bases and J 7 bases, leaving 15 bases between the germline ends. Germline values: CDR1 KGHSH, CDR2 LQKENI. The CDR3 runs 15 residues. The CDR3 reads CASSPGNRGGNEQFF. CDR3 sequence (DNA): TGTGCCAGCTCACCAGGTAACCGGGGAGGTAATGAGCAGTTCTTC.

J is TRBJ1-1 and V is TRBV4-2; D remains ambiguous. V gave up 1 base and J gave up 1 base, with 7 bases separating them. The CDR3 covers 14 residues. The V gene's germline CDR1 is LGHNA and CDR2 YNFKEQ. The DNA for the CDR3 is TGTGCCAGCAGCCAAGGGACGGCGAACACTGAAGCTTTCTTT. Translation: CASSQGTANTEAFF.

This clonotype occurred many times. The rearrangement uses TRBV7-2 and TRBJ2-1, with D possibly matching TRBD2 (6 bases). In germline, CDR1 is SGHTA, CDR2 FQGNSA. Between the trimmed V and J ends, which lost 5 bases and 5 bases, there was a span of 10 bases. The CDR3 contains 13 residues. CDR3 loop: CASSPLANNEQFF. The CDR3 DNA reads TGTGCCAGCAGCCCTCTAGCGAACAATGAGCAGTTCTTC. The whole variable domain, remainder taken from reference TRBV7-2 and TRBJ2-1, is GAGVSQSPSNKVTEKGKDVELRCDPISGHTALYWYRQSLGQGLEFLIYFQGNSAPDKSGLPSDRFSAERTGGSVSTLTIQRTQQEDSAVYLCASSPLANNEQFFGPGTRLTVL.

The rearrangement links TRBV7-6 to TRBJ2-1; 11 positions match TRBD2. V lost 2 bases, J lost 9 bases, and 18 bases stayed unmatched. There are 19 residues in the CDR3. Germline loops: CDR1 SGHVS, CDR2 FNYEAQ. The CDR3 nucleotides are TGTGCCAGCAGCTTACTTCATGCGACTAGCGGGACCGGAGGCAGTGAGCAGTTCTTC. Residues: CASSLLHATSGTGGSEQFF.

The chain links TRBV7-2 to TRBJ2-1; D is possibly TRBD1 (6 bases). The CDR3 totals 15 residues. CDR1 and CDR2 (germline): SGHTA, FQGNSA. The V gene lost 3 bases and the J gene lost 9 bases, with 18 bases spanning the gap. The CDR3 spells CASSFNRGQLVEQFF. CDR3 nucleotide sequence: TGTGCCAGCAGCTTTAACAGAGGACAGCTGGTTGAGCAGTTCTTC.

V gene TRBV24-1 combines with J gene TRBJ2-1; 8 bases are shared with TRBD1. The CDR3 totals 14 residues. V lost 3 bases to trimming and J lost 6 bases; unmatched junction nucleotides: 3. Germline CDR1 is KGHDR and CDR2 is SFDVKD. The CDR3 coding sequence is TGTGCCACCAGTGATCCTACAGGGGGCAATGAGCAGTTCTTC. Protein: CATSDPTGGNEQFF.

The gene calls are TRBV12-3 or TRBV12-4 and TRBJ1-5; TRBD1 is a possible D gene (5 bases). This CDR3 is 15 amino acids long. The V end was cut by 8 bases, the J end by 3 bases, with 17 bases between. The CDR3 region has the DNA TGTGCCAGCGGCAATAGGTTGGGGCCCAATCAGCCCCAGCATTTT. Its protein product is CASGNRLGPNQPQHF.

This clonotype was detected only a few times. The chain has TRBV11-2 and TRBJ2-2, with D perhaps matching TRBD2 (5 bases). The germline V and J ends were trimmed by 3 bases and 6 bases, with 8 bases remaining between them. The germline CDR1 and CDR2 sequences are SGHAT and FQNNGV. The CDR3 is made up of 13 amino acids. CDR3 residues: CASSLTLAGELFF. CDR3 nucleotides: TGTGCCAGCAGCTTGACACTAGCCGGGGAGCTGTTTTTT.

The table lists this clonotype with many counts. CDR3 nucleotide sequence: TGTGCCAGCAGCTTGGGCTCTGGGGCCAACGTCCTGACTTTC. This gives the protein CASSLGSGANVLTF. The J gene is TRBJ2-6, the V gene TRBV7-3; D gene ambiguous. The CDR3 contains 14 residues. V dropped 3 bases and J dropped 0 bases, with 3 bases sitting between them. Germline assignment: CDR1 SGHTA and CDR2 FQGTGA.

This clonotype showed up just a few times. The J gene is TRBJ2-1, the V gene TRBV6-2 or TRBV6-3; TRBD2 matches 10 bases. The germline V gene encodes CDR1 MNHEY and CDR2 SVGEGT. Germline trimming cut 4 bases from V and 2 bases from J; bases unmatched to any gene: 2. The CDR3 covers 15 residues. CDR3 region: CASSSSGRPYNEQFF. Written as DNA, the CDR3 is TGTGCCAGCAGTTCTAGCGGGAGACCCTACAATGAGCAGTTCTTC.

This clonotype appeared a few times. The DNA of the CDR3 is TGTGCCAGTAGTACACAGGACTCTGGAAACACCATATATTTT. Its protein is CASSTQDSGNTIYF. The J gene is TRBJ1-3, the V gene TRBV19; perhaps TRBD1 as D (5 bases). Germline lookup yields CDR1 LNHDA and CDR2 SQIVND (reference sequence). This CDR3 comprises 14 residues. V dropped 4 bases and J dropped 0 bases, with 7 bases sitting between them.

The chain's CDR3 is CASSLYGPPTGGKAGELFF. The CDR3 bases are TGTGCCAGCAGCTTATACGGCCCCCCGACAGGGGGGAAGGCCGGGGAGCTGTTTTTT. The rearrangement links TRBV7-3 to TRBJ2-2; 9 bases map to TRBD1. This CDR3 is 19 amino acids long. The V and J ends lost 2 bases and 6 bases, in that order; junction bases with no gene match: 16. The germline V gene encodes CDR1 SGHTA and CDR2 FQGTGA.

There are a few counts of this clonotype. The chain joins TRBV2 to TRBJ1-6; 7 bases are a match to TRBD1. Per germline, CDR1 SNHLY and CDR2 FYNNEI. CDR3 length equals 14 residues. Trimming at V came to 8 bases and at J to 7 bases, leaving 8 bases not matched to a gene. The CDR3 protein is CASSSGTENSPLHF. DNA for the CDR3: TGTGCCAGCTCCTCTGGGACAGAAAATTCACCCCTCCACTTT.

V is TRBV5-1 and J is TRBJ1-1, with D possibly matching TRBD1 (5 bases). The CDR3 sequence is 13 residues long. Germline loops: CDR1 SGHRS, CDR2 YFSETQ. Trimming cost V 6 bases and J 1 base, with 10 bases left between them. The CDR3 loop is CASTQDRNTEAFF. The CDR3 nucleotides read TGCGCCAGCACCCAAGACAGGAACACTGAAGCTTTCTTT.

This clonotype was observed a few times. The V and J genes are TRBV6-2 or TRBV6-3 and TRBJ2-1; possibly TRBD1 or TRBD2 for D (5 bases each). Germline V gives CDR1 MNHEY, CDR2 SVGEGT. The CDR3 runs to 12 residues. V was clipped by 5 bases and J by 9 bases, with 11 bases between them. The CDR3 spells CASSPLGGEQFF. The CDR3, as DNA: TGTGCCAGCAGTCCCCTTGGGGGTGAGCAGTTCTTC.

V gene TRBV7-2 combines with J gene TRBJ2-7; D unclear. Trimming stripped 5 bases from V and 2 bases from J, with 10 bases between. The CDR3 sequence is 13 residues long. Germline V gives CDR1 SGHTA, CDR2 FQGNSA. CDR3: CASSPGPTYEQYF. The CDR3 bases are TGTGCCAGCAGCCCTGGTCCTACCTACGAGCAGTACTTC.

The chain uses TRBV29-1 and TRBJ2-3; the D gene is possibly TRBD1 (6 bases). This CDR3 is built from 18 residues. Germline V CDR1 and CDR2: SQVTM, ANQGSEA. Trimming pared 0 bases from V and 0 bases from J, leaving 19 bases between. The CDR3: CSVEDTGTLPISTDTQYF. Written as DNA, the CDR3 is TGCAGCGTTGAAGATACGGGGACACTACCAATTAGCACAGATACGCAGTATTTT.